The rows below give T cell receptor beta chains drawn from one sample of a study of shared clonotypes between healthy human individuals. Clones were sequenced by immunoSEQ multiplex PCR, and TCRdb holds only the in-frame ones, with some missing. This sample has 2 million to 2.5 million clones; about 95% occur once, and the top ten carry 0.85% to 1.3%. Sequenced input: naive CD8+ T cells sorted from blood. The receptors derive from a man between 18 and 35 years old in good health. Both conserved end residues are part of each CDR3. The D gene is left open where the match is weak.

V: TRBV6-6
J: TRBJ2-7
D: NA
CDR3: CASSFNSGPLGEQYF

V: TRBV2
J: TRBJ2-3
D: TRBD1
CDR3: CASSWDRSSTDTQYF

V: TRBV6-5
J: TRBJ1-2
D: NA
CDR3: CASSYGVGHGYTF

V: TRBV10-3
J: TRBJ2-7
D: TRBD2
CDR3: CAVGREGLYEQYF

V: TRBV13
J: TRBJ1-4
D: NA
CDR3: CASSLGRDNEKLFF

V: TRBV9
J: TRBJ1-5
D: NA
CDR3: CASSVEGDLNQPQHF

V: TRBV27
J: TRBJ2-1
D: NA
CDR3: CASSLGTKYNEQFF

V: TRBV7-9
J: TRBJ2-5
D: NA
CDR3: CASSLERQETQYF

V: TRBV30
J: TRBJ1-2
D: NA
CDR3: CAWNFPDTDGYTF

V: TRBV10-1
J: TRBJ2-6
D: NA
CDR3: CASSAGRGAGANVLTF

V: TRBV19
J: TRBJ1-5
D: NA
CDR3: CASSTLRGQPQHF

V: TRBV9
J: TRBJ2-1
D: NA
CDR3: CASSEGGATYNEQFF

V: TRBV7-3
J: TRBJ1-1
D: NA
CDR3: CAGYTEAFF

V: TRBV4-1
J: TRBJ2-3
D: TRBD2
CDR3: CASSYTTSGSTDTQYF

V: TRBV5-4
J: TRBJ2-7
D: NA
CDR3: CASSPNPSYEQYF

V: TRBV19
J: TRBJ2-7
D: TRBD1
CDR3: CASSIGGQGSYEQYF

V: TRBV27
J: TRBJ2-3
D: TRBD2
CDR3: CASSFPLAGVSTQYF

V: TRBV28
J: TRBJ2-7
D: NA
CDR3: CASSSMREASYEQYF

V: TRBV28
J: TRBJ2-2
D: TRBD2
CDR3: CASSLTGGTGELFF

V: TRBV5-6
J: TRBJ2-1
D: NA
CDR3: CASSEAGSSYNEQFF

V: TRBV7-9
J: TRBJ2-7
D: TRBD1
CDR3: CASSFIPTGLDEQYF

V: TRBV19
J: TRBJ2-5
D: TRBD1
CDR3: CASSTDRLQETQYF

V: TRBV27
J: TRBJ1-4
D: TRBD1
CDR3: CASRHNRGGDEKLFF

V: TRBV5-1
J: TRBJ1-2
D: NA
CDR3: CASSLDAGAEDYGYTF

V: TRBV4-1
J: TRBJ2-7
D: TRBD1
CDR3: CASSFDRGLYEQYF

V: TRBV9
J: TRBJ2-1
D: TRBD1
CDR3: CASSVAGGNEQFF

V: TRBV2
J: TRBJ2-7
D: TRBD1
CDR3: CAIGTGGSYEQYF

V: TRBV27
J: TRBJ2-1
D: NA
CDR3: CASSLSGATLNEQFF

V: TRBV28
J: TRBJ2-7
D: TRBD1
CDR3: CASSLRTYRGEAYEQYF

V: TRBV2
J: TRBJ2-5
D: NA
CDR3: CASSEDGWRAETQYF

V: TRBV28
J: TRBJ1-5
D: TRBD1
CDR3: CASHLQGSNQPQHF

V: TRBV5-6
J: TRBJ2-3
D: NA
CDR3: CASSDGDTQYF

V: TRBV5-4
J: TRBJ1-2
D: NA
CDR3: CASSPPTGNLNGYTF

V: TRBV7-2
J: TRBJ2-7
D: TRBD2
CDR3: CASSSEGLAGAYEQYF

V: TRBV4-3
J: TRBJ1-2
D: NA
CDR3: CASSQDRGKGSGYTF

V: TRBV6-1
J: TRBJ2-7
D: TRBD1
CDR3: CASRAGTGPYEQYF

V: TRBV29-1
J: TRBJ1-2
D: NA
CDR3: CSVDRGLDYGYTF

V: TRBV5-4
J: TRBJ1-1
D: NA
CDR3: CASSLAGWENAEAFF

V: TRBV19
J: TRBJ1-1
D: NA
CDR3: CASSIAVLTQEEAFF

V: TRBV27
J: TRBJ1-5
D: NA
CDR3: CASSLSIRGSSNQPQHF

V: TRBV5-1
J: TRBJ2-7
D: NA
CDR3: CASSLFLGGVYEQYF

V: TRBV4-1
J: TRBJ2-7
D: TRBD2
CDR3: CASSQDPGGYYEQYF

V: TRBV11-3
J: TRBJ2-2
D: TRBD2
CDR3: CASSLPRGSGSTGELFF

V: TRBV2
J: TRBJ2-2
D: NA
CDR3: CASIGEGRPGELFF

V: TRBV4-2
J: TRBJ2-3
D: TRBD1
CDR3: CASSDLGQVSTDTQYF

V: TRBV6-5
J: TRBJ2-1
D: NA
CDR3: CASSYGPYNEQFF

V: TRBV4-3
J: TRBJ2-5
D: NA
CDR3: CASSQDITEEETQYF

V: TRBV2
J: TRBJ2-2
D: NA
CDR3: CASSEGGLRELFF

V: TRBV7-9
J: TRBJ2-7
D: TRBD2
CDR3: CASSLTGGHEQYF

V: TRBV10-3
J: TRBJ2-7
D: TRBD1
CDR3: CAISERTGFPAGDYEQYF

V: TRBV7-9
J: TRBJ2-2
D: TRBD2
CDR3: CAARAGEGTGELFF

V: TRBV27
J: TRBJ2-3
D: TRBD2
CDR3: CASSFLAGFADTQYF

V: TRBV7-9
J: TRBJ1-1
D: NA
CDR3: CASSLGATEAFF